Listed below are T cell receptor beta chains from one sample, sequenced in a study of cytomegalovirus exposure and HLA in healthy donors. The protocol was immunoSEQ multiplex PCR, while the TCRdb copy is restricted to in-frame clones and leaves out a portion. The sample carries over 75,000 clones, more than 75% recorded once. Source material: PBMCs. These receptor sequences come from a man aged 30 to 39 in good health and CMV-seronegative. Both conserved end residues are part of each CDR3. A D gene is named only where the DNA matches it firmly. Clone sizes are given selectively: once, few, many, or a class where the clone is expanded.

CASSQGGDQPQHF	TGTGCCAGCAGCCAGGGGGGGGATCAGCCCCAGCATTTT	TRBJ1-5	.	TRBV14	.
CASRASGPYGYTF	TGTGCCTCGCGGGCCTCCGGGCCCTATGGCTACACCTTC	TRBJ1-2	.	TRBV30	.
CASSVMTSGVGDTQYF	TGTGCCAGCAGCGTAATGACTAGCGGGGTGGGGGATACGCAGTATTTT	TRBJ2-3	.	TRBV2	TRBD2
CASSWQASSYNEQFF	TGTGCCAGCAGTTGGCAGGCCAGCTCCTACAATGAGCAGTTCTTC	TRBJ2-1	.	TRBV6-5	.
CASSQGMRDTQYF	TGTGCCAGCAGCCAAGGCATGAGAGATACGCAGTATTTT	TRBJ2-3	once	TRBV14	.
CASSVAPNYLAGGYNEQFF	TGTGCCAGCAGCGTAGCCCCAAATTACCTAGCGGGGGGATACAATGAGCAGTTCTTC	TRBJ2-1	.	TRBV9	TRBD2
CASRVLLGRVNEQFF	TGTGCCAGCAGGGTACTTCTCGGGAGAGTCAATGAGCAGTTCTTC	TRBJ2-1	.	TRBV28	.
CASSPQGKQPQHF	TGTGCCAGCAGCCCACAGGGGAAGCAGCCCCAGCATTTT	TRBJ1-5	.	TRBV11-2	TRBD1
CASSLVGWTRLANTGELFF	TGCGCCAGCAGCTTGGTCGGTTGGACCCGACTAGCGAACACCGGGGAGCTGTTTTTT	TRBJ2-2	.	TRBV5-1	.
CASSRDRGTDTQYF	TGTGCCAGCAGCCGTGACAGGGGTACAGATACGCAGTATTTT	TRBJ2-3	.	TRBV28	TRBD1
CASSLGAGTKPYEQYF	TGTGCCAGCAGCTTAGGTGCAGGGACAAAACCCTACGAGCAGTACTTC	TRBJ2-7	once	TRBV7-2	.
CASSGGGGHYEQYF	TGCGCCAGCAGTGGGGGGGGAGGGCACTACGAGCAGTACTTC	TRBJ2-7	once	TRBV10-1	TRBD2
CSVTQGFGNTIYF	TGCAGCGTTACCCAGGGCTTCGGAAACACCATATATTTT	TRBJ1-3	.	TRBV29-1	.
CASSALAGNTGELFF	TGTGCCAGCAGTGCACTAGCGGGAAACACCGGGGAGCTGTTTTTT	TRBJ2-2	.	TRBV25-1	TRBD2
CASSQDSISTDKNIQYF	TGCGCCAGCAGCCAAGATTCCATCTCTACAGACAAAAACATTCAGTACTTC	TRBJ2-4	.	TRBV4-1	.
CASSLYHPGAGNTIYF	TGTGCCAGCAGCTTATATCACCCAGGGGCTGGAAACACCATATATTTT	TRBJ1-3	.	TRBV7-2	.
CASSESMNTEAFF	TGTGCCAGCAGTGAGTCCATGAACACTGAAGCTTTCTTT	TRBJ1-1	.	TRBV6-4	.
CASSLAKNIQYF	TGTGCTTCTTCCCTAGCCAAAAACATTCAGTACTTC	TRBJ2-4	.	TRBV28	.
CASSYSRREGQPQHF	TGTGCCAGCAGTTACTCGAGGAGGGAAGGTCAGCCCCAGCATTTT	TRBJ1-5	.	TRBV6-5	.
CASSQDGQAEAFF	TGTGCCAGCAGCCAAGATGGTCAGGCTGAAGCTTTCTTT	TRBJ1-1	.	TRBV14	.
CASSREGMNSPLHF	TGTGCCAGTAGCCGCGAGGGTATGAATTCACCCCTCCACTTT	TRBJ1-6	.	TRBV19	.
CASSTSIGQHYEQYF	TGTGCCAGTAGTACCTCTATCGGACAGCATTACGAGCAGTACTTC	TRBJ2-7	few	TRBV19	.
CASTKDPGTRGEKLFF	TGTGCCAGTACCAAAGACCCCGGGACTCGGGGGGAAAAACTGTTTTTT	TRBJ1-4	.	TRBV19	.
CASSPMAGGLNEQFF	TGTGCCAGCTCACCAATGGCAGGGGGGTTGAATGAGCAGTTCTTC	TRBJ2-1	.	TRBV18	.
CAWSVGRDWANVLTF	TGTGCCTGGAGTGTAGGGAGGGACTGGGCCAACGTCCTGACTTTC	TRBJ2-6	.	TRBV30	TRBD2
CASSRDRESYNEQFF	TGTGCCAGCAGCCGGGACAGGGAATCCTACAATGAGCAGTTCTTC	TRBJ2-1	once	TRBV6-5	TRBD1
CAIRGQGGQETQYF	TGTGCCATCAGGGGACAGGGTGGTCAAGAGACCCAGTACTTC	TRBJ2-5	.	TRBV10-3	TRBD1
CASTIGGSSDTQYF	TGTGCCAGCACTATAGGCGGGAGCTCAGATACGCAGTATTTT	TRBJ2-3	.	TRBV7-3	TRBD2
CASSLGYETGSRNTEAFF	TGTGCCAGCAGCTTAGGGTACGAGACAGGGAGTAGGAACACTGAAGCTTTCTTT	TRBJ1-1	.	TRBV7-6	TRBD1
CASRLLDLTGRKQVAYGYTF	TGTGCAAGTCGCTTACTGGACTTGACAGGGCGAAAGCAGGTAGCCTATGGCTACACCTTC	TRBJ1-2	.	TRBV12-2	.
CASSEASGGAYEQYF	TGTGCCAGCAGTGAAGCTAGCGGGGGGGCCTACGAGCAGTACTTC	TRBJ2-7	few	TRBV6-1	TRBD2
CASSQAGQGGYGYTF	TGCGCCAGCAGCCAAGCGGGACAGGGTGGCTATGGCTACACCTTC	TRBJ1-2	.	TRBV4-1	TRBD1
CASSGQGITDTQYF	TGTGCCAGCAGTGGTCAGGGGATCACAGATACGCAGTATTTT	TRBJ2-3	.	TRBV27	.
CASSATGGSGELFF	TGTGCCAGCAGCGCGACAGGGGGCTCCGGGGAGCTGTTTTTT	TRBJ2-2	few	TRBV7-9	TRBD1
CASSERAGGPDTQYF	TGTGCCAGCAGTGAAAGAGCGGGGGGGCCAGATACGCAGTATTTT	TRBJ2-3	.	TRBV6-4	TRBD2
CSVPGQNTGELFF	TGCAGCGTTCCGGGACAAAACACCGGGGAGCTGTTTTTT	TRBJ2-2	.	TRBV29-1	.
CASSPRYGYTF	TGTGCCAGTAGCCCCAGATATGGCTACACCTTC	TRBJ1-2	.	TRBV19	.
CASSFELSTDTQYF	TGTGCCAGCAGCTTTGAACTTAGCACAGATACGCAGTATTTT	TRBJ2-3	.	TRBV11-2	.
CASSPLAGNNQPQHF	TGTGCCAGCTCACCTCTAGCGGGGAACAATCAGCCCCAGCATTTT	TRBJ1-5	.	TRBV18	.
CASSLFYPPGVIKYTIYF	TGCGCCAGCAGCCTATTTTATCCACCTGGAGTCATTAAGTACACCATATATTTT	TRBJ1-3	few	TRBV4-1	.
CASSLGLDTGELFF	TGCGCCAGCAGCTTGGGACTAGACACCGGGGAGCTGTTTTTT	TRBJ2-2	.	TRBV5-1	.
CASSLGRPDSNYGYTF	TGTGCCAGCAGCTTGGGCCGACCGGACAGCAACTATGGCTACACCTTC	TRBJ1-2	.	TRBV5-4	.
CASSPVSSGGSDTQYF	TGTGCCAGCTCACCTGTGTCCAGCGGGGGTTCAGATACGCAGTATTTT	TRBJ2-3	.	TRBV18	TRBD2
CASSQGQRPEKLFF	TGTGCCAGCAGCCAAGGGCAGCGTCCTGAAAAACTGTTTTTT	TRBJ1-4	.	TRBV14	.
CASSFLPGGLSTDTQYF	TGTGCCAGCAGTTTTCTCCCGGGAGGCCTAAGCACAGATACGCAGTATTTT	TRBJ2-3	.	TRBV28	TRBD2